The following is a TCR beta chain sequence with its context. The V end was cut by 9 bases, the J end by 1 base, with 7 bases between. CDR3 size: 12 residues. Germline loops: CDR1 MNHEY, CDR2 SVGAGI. Authors' analysis steps: From reference gene primer amplification, estimates of nucleated cell counts were derived. TCRdb's copy holds only in-frame clones and misses some; the assay was immunoSEQ multiplex PCR. Clone size and the V and J calls come from that table; the DNA yielded D and trimming. This sample carries approximately 190,000 clones, 70% to 90% of them seen once, and the ten largest clones take 2.1%. This entry comes from a study of blood T cell repertoires in COVID-19. Looking at the study overall: Nucleic acid was either cDNA or gDNA, and it came from T cells, B-cell-depleted T cells, or PBMCs.

The chain links TRBV6-5 to TRBJ1-5, with a tentative D call TRBD1 (5 bases). What was sequenced was peripheral blood. The sequence was collected from a man aged 65 to 79 with active or convalescent COVID-19. The CDR3, as DNA: TGTGCCAGTAGACAGAGCAATCAGCCCCAGCATTTT. Translating gives CASRQSNQPQHF.